Here is one T cell receptor (beta chain) with its context. Antigen unknown. This CDR3 has 14 amino acids. The V segment lost 4 bases and the J segment 7 bases; nucleotides outside the gene matches: 9. Germline CDR1 SGHRS, CDR2 YFSETQ. The data are from a study of T cells in Graves' hyperthyroidism and ophthalmopathy. Study at large: Staff took peripheral blood when the initial diagnosis was made, before any treatment began. Broader study findings: Blood also contained most expanded thyroid clonotypes above 0.001. Ophthalmopathy was predicted by the model a median of about 6.7 months ahead of onset.

There were TCR beta CDR3 regions amplified from RNA transcripts. Carried out on the TCR CDR3, a first-round RT-PCR used the HTBI primer set. TCRdb reanalysed the multiplex PCR reads using MiXCR and keeps one entry per CDR3 protein. This sample has around 380,000 distinct CDR3 sequences, with 13% found just once. Clinical symptoms, serum thyroxine, TRAb, thyroid ultrasound and orbital computed tomography informed diagnoses. The gene calls are TRBV5-1 and TRBJ2-7, with 9 positions matching TRBD1. This TCR was sampled from a man aged 25 to 45 with Graves' hyperthyroidism that later progressed to Graves' ophthalmopathy. Sequences were obtained from blood. CDR3 DNA sequence: TGCGCCAGCAGCCCGGGACAGGGCACGGGGGAGCAGTACTTC. It translates to CASSPGQGTGEQYF.